The TCR beta chain under discussion was sequenced for a study of blood T cell repertoires in COVID-19. Study in general: Specimens from acute and convalescent COVID-19 originated in the United States, Italy and Spain. T cells, B-cell-depleted T cells, or PBMCs provided the cDNA or gDNA that served as material.

V gave up 3 bases and J gave up 2 bases, with 14 bases separating them. The germline V gene has CDR1 GTSNPN and CDR2 SVGIG (reference sequence). The CDR3 is 16 residues long. As originally analysed: Reference gene primer amplification yielded estimated nucleated cell counts. TCRdb's table, derived via immunoSEQ multiplex PCR, lists solely in-frame clones and lacks some. The V and J calls and clone size come from that table; D and trimming were worked out from the DNA. The table includes approximately 50,000 clones, 80% to 95% detected once. The sequence was obtained from a man aged 50-60 years with active COVID-19. This rearrangement joins TRBV30 to TRBJ1-6; no firm D call. The material sequenced was peripheral blood. The CDR3 coding sequence is TGTGCCTGGAGGGACTCCGGGAGAGCCTATAATTCACCCCTCCACTTT. Encoded protein: CAWRDSGRAYNSPLHF.